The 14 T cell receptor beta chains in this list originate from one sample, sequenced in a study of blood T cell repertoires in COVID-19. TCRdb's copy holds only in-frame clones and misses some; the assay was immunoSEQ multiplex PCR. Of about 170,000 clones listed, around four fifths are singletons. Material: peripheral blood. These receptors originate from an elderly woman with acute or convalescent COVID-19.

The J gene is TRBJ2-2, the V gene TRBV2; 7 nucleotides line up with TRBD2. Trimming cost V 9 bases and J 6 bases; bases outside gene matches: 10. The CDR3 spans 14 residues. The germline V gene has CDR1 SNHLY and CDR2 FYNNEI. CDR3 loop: CASSQAGTPGELFF. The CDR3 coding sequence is TGTGCCAGTTCCCAAGCGGGAACCCCCGGGGAGCTGTTTTTT.

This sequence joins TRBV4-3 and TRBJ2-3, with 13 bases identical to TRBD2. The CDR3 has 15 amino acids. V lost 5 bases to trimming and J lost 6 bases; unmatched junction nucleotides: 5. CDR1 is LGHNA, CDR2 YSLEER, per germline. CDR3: CASSELAGGPDTQYF. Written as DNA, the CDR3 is TGCGCCAGCAGCGAACTAGCGGGGGGGCCGGATACGCAGTATTTT.

The CDR3 sequence: CASSSSPLTSPSYNEQFF. CDR3 in DNA: TGTGCCAGCAGCTCGAGCCCTTTAACTAGTCCATCCTACAATGAGCAGTTCTTC. J is TRBJ2-1 and V is TRBV5-6, with a weak D call TRBD2 (5 bases). Germline V lookup: CDR1 SGHDT, CDR2 YYEEEE. Trimming stripped 3 bases from V and 1 base from J, with 20 bases between. This CDR3 region has 18 residues.

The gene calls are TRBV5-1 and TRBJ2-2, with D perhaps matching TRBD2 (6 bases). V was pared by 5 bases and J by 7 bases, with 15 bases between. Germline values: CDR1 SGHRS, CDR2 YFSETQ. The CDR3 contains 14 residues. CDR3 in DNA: TGCGCCAGCAGTATCGGGAGCGAGAACGGGGAGCTGTTTTTT. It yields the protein CASSIGSENGELFF.

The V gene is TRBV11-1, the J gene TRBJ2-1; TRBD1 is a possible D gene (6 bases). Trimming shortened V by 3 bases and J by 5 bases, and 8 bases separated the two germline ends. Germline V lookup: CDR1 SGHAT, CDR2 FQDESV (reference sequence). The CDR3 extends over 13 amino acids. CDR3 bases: TGTGCCAGCAGCTTGGACAGAAACAATGAGCAGTTCTTC. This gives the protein CASSLDRNNEQFF.

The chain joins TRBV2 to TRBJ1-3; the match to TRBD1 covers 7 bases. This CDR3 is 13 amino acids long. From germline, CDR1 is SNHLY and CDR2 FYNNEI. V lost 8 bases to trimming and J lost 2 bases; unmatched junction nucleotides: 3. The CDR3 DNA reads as TGTGCCAGCCACGACAGGGCTGGAAACACCATATATTTT. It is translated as CASHDRAGNTIYF.

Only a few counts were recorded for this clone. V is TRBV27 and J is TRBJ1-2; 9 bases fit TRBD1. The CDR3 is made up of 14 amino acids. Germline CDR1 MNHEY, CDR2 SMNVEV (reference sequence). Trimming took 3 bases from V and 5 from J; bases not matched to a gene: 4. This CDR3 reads CASSLSGQGYGYTF. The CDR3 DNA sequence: TGTGCCAGCAGTTTGTCCGGACAGGGGTATGGCTACACCTTC.

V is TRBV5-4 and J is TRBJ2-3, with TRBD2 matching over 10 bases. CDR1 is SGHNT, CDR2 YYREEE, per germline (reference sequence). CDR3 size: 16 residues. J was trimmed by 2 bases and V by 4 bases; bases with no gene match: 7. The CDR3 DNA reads TGTGCCAGCAGCCCAGGACTAGCGGACTTCACAGATACGCAGTATTTT. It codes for CASSPGLADFTDTQYF.

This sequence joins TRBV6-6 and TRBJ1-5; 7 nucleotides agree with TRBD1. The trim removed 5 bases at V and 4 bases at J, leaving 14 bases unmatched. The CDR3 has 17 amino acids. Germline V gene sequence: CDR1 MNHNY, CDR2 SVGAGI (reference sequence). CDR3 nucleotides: TGTGCCAGCAGTCATCAAACGGACAGGACCTCTAATCAGCCCCAGCATTTT. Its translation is CASSHQTDRTSNQPQHF.

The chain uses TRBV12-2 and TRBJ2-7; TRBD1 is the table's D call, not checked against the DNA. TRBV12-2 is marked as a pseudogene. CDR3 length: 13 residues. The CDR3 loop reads CASRPQGIHEQYF. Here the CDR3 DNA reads TGTGCAAGTCGCCCACAGGGGATCCACGAGCAGTACTTC.

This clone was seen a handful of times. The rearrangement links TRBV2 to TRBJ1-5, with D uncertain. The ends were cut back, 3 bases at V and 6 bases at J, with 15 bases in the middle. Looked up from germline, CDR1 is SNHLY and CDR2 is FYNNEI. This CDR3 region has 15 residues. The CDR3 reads CASSDDGVVSQPQHF. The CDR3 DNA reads TGTGCCAGCAGTGACGACGGAGTAGTCAGTCAGCCCCAGCATTTT.

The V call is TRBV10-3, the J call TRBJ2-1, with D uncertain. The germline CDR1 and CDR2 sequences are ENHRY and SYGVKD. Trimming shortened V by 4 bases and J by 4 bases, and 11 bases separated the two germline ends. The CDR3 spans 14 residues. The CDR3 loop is CAISGAPKYNEQFF. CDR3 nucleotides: TGTGCCATCAGTGGAGCTCCAAAGTACAATGAGCAGTTCTTC.

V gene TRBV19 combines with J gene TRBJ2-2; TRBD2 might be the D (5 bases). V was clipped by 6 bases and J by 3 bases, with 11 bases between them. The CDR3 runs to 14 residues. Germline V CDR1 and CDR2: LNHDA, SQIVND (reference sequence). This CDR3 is CASRGVEDTGELFF. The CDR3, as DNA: TGTGCCAGTAGGGGAGTTGAGGACACCGGGGAGCTGTTTTTT.

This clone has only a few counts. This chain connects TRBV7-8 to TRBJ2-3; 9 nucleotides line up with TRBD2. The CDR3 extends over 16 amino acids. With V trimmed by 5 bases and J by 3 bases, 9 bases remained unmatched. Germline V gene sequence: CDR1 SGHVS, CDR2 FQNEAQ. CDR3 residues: CASSARLAELTDTQYF. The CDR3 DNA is TGTGCCAGCAGCGCGCGACTAGCGGAATTAACAGATACGCAGTATTTT.